The clone carrying this T cell receptor (beta chain) was seen repeatedly, ten times or more. The antigen remains unidentified. The length of the CDR3 is 11 residues. Germline values: CDR1 SQVTM, CDR2 ANQGSEA. The V end was cut by 4 bases, the J end by 3 bases, with 5 bases between. MiXCR, applied by TCRdb to the PCR reads, yields one record per CDR3 protein. The sample yields more than 550,000 distinct CDR3 sequences, 25% seen once. The source of the sample is a study of molecular identifiers for immune sequencing clone quantification. Whole-study context: In replicates, RNA from approximately 20,000 or 100,000 naive CD8 cells was divided five ways and four parts were sequenced. Study-level results: Jurkat TCR RNA spiked in from one cell reportedly remained identifiable amid approximately 970,000 naive cells. Identical TCR molecules that share a barcode could lead to an underestimation of highly expanded clone sizes.

The sample was naive CD8+ T cells from blood, with Jurkat cell RNA spiked in. The subset was: FACS-sorted CD8+CD4-CCR7+CD45RA+ naive T cells. This chain uses TRBV29-1 with TRBJ2-3; D ambiguous. This clonotype originated in a human donor in good health. Some libraries in this study had Jurkat cell RNA spiked in. The CDR3 coding sequence is TGCAGCGTTGTCTATACAGATACGCAGTATTTT. It translates to CSVVYTDTQYF.